These 19 T cell receptor beta chains originate from one sample sequenced in a study of cytomegalovirus exposure and HLA in healthy donors. This PCR relied on a set of 60 Vbeta primers and 13 Jbeta primers. Using immunoSEQ multiplex PCR, the repertoire was profiled, and TCRdb retains in-frame clones only, with some absent. The data hold about 150,000 clones, with around 77% observed a single time. The sequenced sample consisted of PBMCs. The receptors originated from a woman between 40 and 55 years old in good health and CMV-seropositive.

The chain combines TRBV4-1 with TRBJ2-3, with 12 bases identical to TRBD1. The CDR3 sequence is 20 residues long. CDR1 and CDR2 from the germline V gene are MGHRA and YSYEKL. V lost 0 bases, J lost 1 base, and 11 bases stayed unmatched. CDR3 coding DNA: TGCGCCAGCAGCCAAGATGGGGGACAGGGGGCAGGTTTACGCACAGATACGCAGTATTTT. Translation: CASSQDGGQGAGLRTDTQYF.

This chain joins TRBV5-6 and TRBJ1-2, with D tentatively TRBD1 (6 bases). V shed 3 bases and J shed 5 bases, with 14 bases lying between them. CDR3 size: 14 residues. Germline CDR1 is SGHDT and CDR2 is YYEEEE. CDR3 nucleotide sequence: TGTGCCAGCAGCTCCCTGGACAGTCCTTATGGCTACACCTTC. Protein sequence: CASSSLDSPYGYTF.

This rearrangement joins TRBV29-1 to TRBJ1-5; the D gene is possibly TRBD1 (5 bases). CDR1 is SQVTM, CDR2 ANQGSEA, per germline. V lost 4 bases, J lost 4 bases, and 11 bases lay in between. This CDR3 is 13 amino acids long. The CDR3 DNA sequence: TGCAGCGTTGCAGGACAAGGGAATCAGCCCCAGCATTTT. Amino acid sequence: CSVAGQGNQPQHF.

The chain employs TRBV6-6 and TRBJ1-5; 7 bases match TRBD1. Looked up from germline, CDR1 is MNHNY and CDR2 is SVGAGI (reference sequence). This CDR3 has 16 residues. V was clipped by 5 bases and J by 0 bases; unmatched bases: 7. This CDR3 is CASSAGQTYSNQPQHF. The CDR3 coding sequence is TGTGCCAGCAGTGCGGGACAGACATATAGCAATCAGCCCCAGCATTTT.

The gene calls are TRBV7-9 and TRBJ2-2, with TRBD2 matching 10 bases. CDR3 length: 15 amino acids. V was clipped by 8 bases and J by 6 bases; unmatched bases: 9. Germline V gene data show CDR1 as SEHNR and CDR2 as FQNEAQ (reference sequence). The chain's CDR3 is CASSRLAGVAGELFF. Written as DNA, the CDR3 is TGTGCCAGCTCCCGGCTAGCGGGGGTCGCCGGGGAGCTGTTTTTT.

V gene TRBV7-9 combines with J gene TRBJ1-2, with 11 bases lining up with TRBD1. This CDR3 has 14 amino acids. Trimming cost V 0 bases and J 11 bases; bases outside gene matches: 5. Per the germline V gene, CDR1 is SEHNR and CDR2 is FQNEAQ (reference sequence). CDR3 DNA sequence: TGTGCCAGCAGCTTAGCGCGAGGGGACAGGGGGTACACCTTC. Translation gives CASSLARGDRGYTF.

Regarding this clone: The same CDR3 arises from other DNA sequences in this sample as well. This sequence joins TRBV5-4 and TRBJ2-5; 7 bases map to TRBD2. The J segment lost 5 bases and the V segment lost 1 base, leaving 2 bases of the junction unmatched. Per germline, CDR1 SGHNT and CDR2 YYREEE (reference sequence). CDR3 size: 13 residues. The CDR3 DNA reads TGTGCCAGCAGCTTGTCTAGCGGCGAGACCCAGTACTTC. Translating it yields CASSLSSGETQYF.

The chain recombines TRBV2 with TRBJ2-2; 15 positions match TRBD2. In germline, CDR1 is SNHLY, CDR2 FYNNEI. V shed 6 bases and J 5 bases; nucleotides not matched to a gene: 1. This CDR3 is built from 15 residues. In nucleotides, the CDR3 is TGTGCCAGCAGCGGACTAGCGGGGGGGACCGGGGAGCTGTTTTTT. Amino acid sequence: CASSGLAGGTGELFF.

The rearrangement links TRBV4-2 to TRBJ2-1; 9 bases are a match to TRBD2. The germline V gene encodes CDR1 LGHNA and CDR2 YNFKEQ. Trimming at V came to 1 base and at J to 5 bases, leaving 9 bases not matched to a gene. The CDR3 length is 17 residues. The CDR3 DNA is TGTGCCAGCAGCCAAGCCGGGGCGGGGGGGCCGGACAATGAGCAGTTCTTC. Encoded protein: CASSQAGAGGPDNEQFF.

The chain combines TRBV9 with TRBJ2-5; D may be TRBD2 (6 bases). The CDR3 is 13 residues long. From germline, CDR1 is SGDLS and CDR2 YYNGEE. V gave up 6 bases and J gave up 2 bases, with 11 bases separating them. The chain's CDR3 is CASNARGQETQYF. CDR3 sequence (DNA): TGTGCCAGCAACGCCCGGGGGCAAGAGACCCAGTACTTC.

The J gene is TRBJ2-5, the V gene TRBV5-4; TRBD2 might be the D (5 bases). Trimming removed 4 bases at V and 2 bases at J, with 15 bases between. This CDR3 has 15 amino acids. From germline, CDR1 is SGHNT and CDR2 YYREEE (reference sequence). The CDR3 sequence is CASSNKADFQETQYF. As DNA, the CDR3 is TGTGCCAGCAGCAACAAAGCGGATTTTCAAGAGACCCAGTACTTC.

V usage is TRBV19 and J usage is TRBJ2-5; 8 bases agree with TRBD1. The J call is uncertain, as TRBJ2-7 better fits the DNA end. This CDR3 region has 13 residues. Per the germline V gene, CDR1 is LNHDA and CDR2 is SQIVND (reference sequence). CDR3 nucleotides: TGTGCCAGTAGTCGACAGGGGCGGTACGAGCAGTACTTC. Translation: CASSRQGRYEQYF.

The chain combines TRBV18 with TRBJ2-5; D is unresolved. The CDR3 runs 13 residues. CDR1 and CDR2 from the germline V gene are KGHSH and LQKENI. V was trimmed by 4 bases and J by 2 bases, leaving 8 bases between them. CDR3 DNA: TGTGCCAGCTCACAGCTGCCGCAAGAGACCCAGTACTTC. Translated: CASSQLPQETQYF.

The rearrangement uses TRBV25-1 and TRBJ2-1, with a possible D match to TRBD2 (5 bases). Deletions cut 3 bases from V and 9 bases from J, with 15 bases between. Germline V gives CDR1 MGHDK, CDR2 SYGVNS. The CDR3 consists of 14 residues. CDR3 in DNA: TGTGCCAGCAGTGATCGACTATCGTCGATTGAGCAGTTCTTC. Encoded protein: CASSDRLSSIEQFF.

V gene TRBV6-5 combines with J gene TRBJ1-1; 7 bases line up with TRBD1. CDR1 MNHEY and CDR2 SVGAGI come from the germline V gene. V was pared by 4 bases and J by 0 bases, with 5 bases of the junction left unmatched. CDR3 length: 15 residues. This CDR3 reads CASSSRQGLNTEAFF. CDR3 nucleotide sequence: TGTGCCAGCAGTTCGCGACAGGGTTTGAACACTGAAGCTTTCTTT.

The chain links TRBV7-2 to TRBJ1-6; the match to TRBD1 covers 9 bases. Unmatched junction bases numbered 8, after V lost 5 bases and J lost 9 bases. The CDR3 is 15 residues long. Per germline, CDR1 SGHTA and CDR2 FQGNSA. CDR3 nucleotide sequence: TGTGCCAGCAGCCGAAAGGGACAGGGAGGTTCACCCCTCCACTTT. Its translation: CASSRKGQGGSPLHF.

The J gene is TRBJ2-5, the V gene TRBV5-4, with 9 bases fitting TRBD2. This CDR3 comprises 16 residues. Germline V gives CDR1 SGHNT, CDR2 YYREEE (reference sequence). V lost 0 bases, J lost 4 bases, and 7 bases stayed unmatched. CDR3 DNA sequence: TGTGCCAGCAGCTTGGTTGGCGGGGGGGCCTCAGAGACCCAGTACTTC. Amino acids: CASSLVGGGASETQYF.

This rearrangement joins TRBV4-2 to TRBJ2-7, with TRBD2 identical over 9 bases. CDR3 length: 15 residues. CDR1 is LGHNA, CDR2 YNFKEQ, per germline. After removal of 3 bases from V and 7 bases from J, the junction contained 10 bases not matched to a gene. CDR3 sequence reads: CASSHRAGGGEEQYF. As DNA, the CDR3 is TGTGCCAGCAGCCACCGAGCGGGGGGAGGTGAGGAGCAGTACTTC.

The J gene is TRBJ2-1, the V gene TRBV7-2; 8 positions match TRBD2. V was pared by 5 bases and J by 10 bases, with 4 bases of the junction left unmatched. CDR1 and CDR2 (germline): SGHTA, FQGNSA. The CDR3 has 12 amino acids. The CDR3 DNA reads as TGTGCCAGCAGCGTGGTAGCGGGGGAGCAGTTCTTC. Translating gives CASSVVAGEQFF. Using reference TRBV7-2 and TRBJ2-1 for the parts outside the CDR3, the full variable domain is GAGVSQSPSNKVTEKGKDVELRCDPISGHTALYWYRQSLGQGLEFLIYFQGNSAPDKSGLPSDRFSAERTGGSVSTLTIQRTQQEDSAVYLCASSVVAGEQFFGPGTRLTVL.